What follows are 3 T cell receptor beta chains derived from one specimen sequenced in a study of blood T cell repertoires in COVID-19. The data were produced by immunoSEQ multiplex PCR, yet TCRdb's version contains in-frame clones alone and is incomplete. The sample holds some 190,000 clones, roughly 83% seen once. The sample consisted of PBMCs or T cells enriched from blood (not recorded which). All receptors derive from a man aged 40-49 years with acute COVID-19.

This sequence joins TRBV5-6 and TRBJ1-5; D not resolved. This CDR3 contains 15 residues. The germline V gene has CDR1 SGHDT and CDR2 YYEEEE. V was clipped by 4 bases and J by 4 bases, with 15 bases between them. The CDR3 reads CASSLGGTVNQPQHF. CDR3 nucleotide sequence: TGTGCCAGCAGCCTGGGAGGTACGGTAAATCAGCCCCAGCATTTT.

The V gene is TRBV27, the J gene TRBJ1-2; D is undetermined. CDR1 is MNHEY, CDR2 SMNVEV, per germline (reference sequence). Trimming removed 3 bases at V and 5 bases at J, with 13 bases between. This CDR3 is 14 amino acids long. Here the CDR3 reads CASSLTTPGYGYTF. CDR3 nucleotide sequence: TGTGCCAGCAGTTTGACGACCCCAGGTTATGGCTACACCTTC.

The CDR3 loop is CASSDTGYTEAFF. CDR3 bases: TGTGCCAGCTCAGACACAGGGTACACTGAAGCTTTCTTT. The genes are TRBV18 and TRBJ1-1, with D perhaps matching TRBD1 (6 bases). Per the germline V gene, CDR1 is KGHSH and CDR2 is LQKENI. V lost 5 bases and J 3 bases, leaving 10 bases between the germline ends. This CDR3 has 13 residues.